This T cell receptor beta chain was identified in a study of T cell changes during pregnancy in multiple sclerosis (dated by TCRdb to the late 2010s). A note on the overall study: In women with multiple sclerosis, the researchers looked at how the T cell repertoire shifted as pregnancy progressed.

Receptor amplification or capture employed the immunoSEQ multiplex PCR assay. TCRdb took this table from immuneACCESS and kept in-frame rearrangements with V and J called. Such tables lack part of the clones; where checked against another copy, unresolved V genes explain under half of the gap, and the rest is unexplained. The sample table records approximately 31,000 clones; roughly 90% of these occur just once. The ten largest make up around 0.4% of the sample. This clone was seen once. Its antigen is currently not known. No much larger clone exists at a distance of one base, and base qualities are not known. Taken from the germline V gene, the CDR1 and CDR2 loops are KGHSH and LQKENI. Here V drops 2 bases and J drops 4 bases, and the junction holds 6 bases not matched to any gene. The CDR3, cysteine through phenylalanine, is 15 amino acids long. The read is trimmed to its CDR3 DNA, 45 bases read in frame from base 1.

In this chain, TRBV18 is recombined with TRBJ1-1, and TRBD1 aligns with 8 junction nucleotides. This material consisted of CD4+ T cells from peripheral blood mononuclear cells, taken in the second trimester of pregnancy. The sequence was collected from a female donor in good health, enrolled as a control in a pregnancy study. The CDR3 sequence is CASSPFGQGGTEAFF. At the DNA level, the sequence is TGTGCCAGCTCACCATTCGGACAGGGCGGCACTGAAGCTTTCTTT.